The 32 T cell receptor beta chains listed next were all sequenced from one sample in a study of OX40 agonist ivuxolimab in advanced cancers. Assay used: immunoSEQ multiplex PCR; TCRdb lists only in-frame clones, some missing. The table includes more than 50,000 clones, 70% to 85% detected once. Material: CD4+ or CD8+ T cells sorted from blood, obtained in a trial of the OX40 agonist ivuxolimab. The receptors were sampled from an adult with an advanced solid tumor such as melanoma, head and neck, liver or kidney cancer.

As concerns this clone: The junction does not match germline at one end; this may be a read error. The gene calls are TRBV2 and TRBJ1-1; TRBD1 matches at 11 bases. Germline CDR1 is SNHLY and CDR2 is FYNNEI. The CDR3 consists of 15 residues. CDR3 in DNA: TGTGCCAGCGGTGAGGACAGGGGGCTGAACACTGAAGCTTTCTTT. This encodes CASGEDRGLNTEAFF.

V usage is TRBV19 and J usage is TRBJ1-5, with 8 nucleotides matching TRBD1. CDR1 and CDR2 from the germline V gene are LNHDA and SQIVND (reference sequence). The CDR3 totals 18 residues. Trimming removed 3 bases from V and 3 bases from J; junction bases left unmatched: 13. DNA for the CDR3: TGTGCCAGTAGTATCTCTAGCGGACAGGGCTTCTTCAATCAGCCCCAGCATTTT. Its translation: CASSISSGQGFFNQPQHF.

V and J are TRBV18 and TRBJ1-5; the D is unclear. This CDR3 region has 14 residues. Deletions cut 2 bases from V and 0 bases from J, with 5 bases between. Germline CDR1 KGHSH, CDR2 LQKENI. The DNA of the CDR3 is TGTGCCAGCTCACCAAGCTATAGCAATCAGCCCCAGCATTTT. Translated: CASSPSYSNQPQHF.

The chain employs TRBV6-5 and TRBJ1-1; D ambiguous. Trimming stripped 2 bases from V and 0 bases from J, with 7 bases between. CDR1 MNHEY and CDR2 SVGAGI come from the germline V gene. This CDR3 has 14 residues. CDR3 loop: CASSYGNMNTEAFF. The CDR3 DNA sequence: TGTGCCAGCAGTTACGGGAACATGAACACTGAAGCTTTCTTT.

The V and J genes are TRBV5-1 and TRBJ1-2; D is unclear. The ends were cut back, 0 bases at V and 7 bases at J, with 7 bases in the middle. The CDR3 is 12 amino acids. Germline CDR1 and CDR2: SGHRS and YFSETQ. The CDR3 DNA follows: TGCGCCAGCAGCTTGGGTAATTCTGGCTACACCTTC. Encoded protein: CASSLGNSGYTF.

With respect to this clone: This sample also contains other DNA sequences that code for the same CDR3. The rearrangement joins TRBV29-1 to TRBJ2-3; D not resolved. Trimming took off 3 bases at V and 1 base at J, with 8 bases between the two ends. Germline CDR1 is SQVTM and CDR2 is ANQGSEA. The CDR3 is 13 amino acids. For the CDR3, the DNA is TGCAGCGTTGAGACCGGTGGCACAGATACGCAGTATTTT. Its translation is CSVETGGTDTQYF.

The CDR3 region is CASSLPTGRLTGELFF. CDR3 coding DNA: TGTGCCAGCAGCTTACCCACAGGGAGGCTAACCGGGGAGCTGTTTTTT. V is TRBV7-2 and J is TRBJ2-2; D is tentatively TRBD1 or TRBD2 (6 bases each). There are 16 residues in the CDR3. Per the germline V gene, CDR1 is SGHTA and CDR2 is FQGNSA. With 2 bases removed from V and 5 bases from J, the gap between germline ends came to 15 bases.

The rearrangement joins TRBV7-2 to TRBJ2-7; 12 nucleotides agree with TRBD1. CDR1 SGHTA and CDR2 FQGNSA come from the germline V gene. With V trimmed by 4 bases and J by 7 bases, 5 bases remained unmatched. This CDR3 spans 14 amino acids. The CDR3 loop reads CASSYGTGGWEQYF. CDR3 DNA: TGTGCCAGCAGCTATGGGACAGGGGGCTGGGAGCAGTACTTC. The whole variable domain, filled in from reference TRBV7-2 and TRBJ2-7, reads GAGVSQSPSNKVTEKGKDVELRCDPISGHTALYWYRQSLGQGLEFLIYFQGNSAPDKSGLPSDRFSAERTGGSVSTLTIQRTQQEDSAVYLCASSYGTGGWEQYFGPGTRLTVT.

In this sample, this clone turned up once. In nucleotides, the CDR3 is TGCGCCAGCAGCCAGGCCGGGGCCGGAAATGAAAAACTGTTTTTT. Encoded protein: CASSQAGAGNEKLFF. The V call is TRBV4-1, the J call TRBJ1-4; tentative D call: TRBD1 (5 bases). The V end lost 3 bases, the J end lost 5 bases, and 13 bases lay between the germline ends. The CDR3 consists of 15 residues. Germline values: CDR1 MGHRA, CDR2 YSYEKL.

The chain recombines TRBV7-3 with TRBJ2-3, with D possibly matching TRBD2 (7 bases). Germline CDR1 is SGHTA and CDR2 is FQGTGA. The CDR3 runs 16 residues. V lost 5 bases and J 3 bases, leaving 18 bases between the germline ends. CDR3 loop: CASSPVLGGATDTQYF. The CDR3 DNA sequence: TGTGCCAGCAGCCCCGTCCTAGGGGGGGCAACAGATACGCAGTATTTT.

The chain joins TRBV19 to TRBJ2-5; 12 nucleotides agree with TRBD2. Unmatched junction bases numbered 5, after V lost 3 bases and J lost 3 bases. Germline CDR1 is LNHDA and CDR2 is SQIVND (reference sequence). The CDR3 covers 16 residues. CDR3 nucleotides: TGTGCCAGTAGTATTCGGAGACTAGCGGGAGAAGAGACCCAGTACTTC. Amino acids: CASSIRRLAGEETQYF. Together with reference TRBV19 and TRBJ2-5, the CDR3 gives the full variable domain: DGGITQSPKYLFRKEGQNVTLSCEQNLNHDAMYWYRQDPGQGLRLIYYSQIVNDFQKGDIAEGYSVSREKKESFPLTVTSAQKNPTAFYLCASSIRRLAGEETQYFGPGTRLLVL.

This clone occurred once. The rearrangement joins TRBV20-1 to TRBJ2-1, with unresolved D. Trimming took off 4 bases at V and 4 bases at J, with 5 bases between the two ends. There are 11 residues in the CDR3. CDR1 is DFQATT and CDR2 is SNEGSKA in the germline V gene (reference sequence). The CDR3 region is CSATEYNEQFF. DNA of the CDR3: TGCAGTGCTACAGAATACAATGAGCAGTTCTTC.

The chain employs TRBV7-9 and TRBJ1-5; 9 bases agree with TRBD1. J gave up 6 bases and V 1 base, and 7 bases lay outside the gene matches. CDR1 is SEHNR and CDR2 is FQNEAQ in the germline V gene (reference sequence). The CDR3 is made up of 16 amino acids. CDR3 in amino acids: CASSLGATGGTQPQHF. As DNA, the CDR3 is TGTGCCAGCAGCTTAGGGGCGACAGGGGGTACTCAGCCCCAGCATTTT.

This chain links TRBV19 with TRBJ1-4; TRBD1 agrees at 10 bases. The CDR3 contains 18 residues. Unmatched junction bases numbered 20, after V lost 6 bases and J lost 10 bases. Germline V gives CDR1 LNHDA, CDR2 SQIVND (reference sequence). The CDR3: CASSLGGQGSGLARKLFF. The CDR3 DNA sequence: TGTGCCAGTAGCCTCGGGGGACAGGGGTCGGGCCTGGCAAGAAAACTGTTTTTT.

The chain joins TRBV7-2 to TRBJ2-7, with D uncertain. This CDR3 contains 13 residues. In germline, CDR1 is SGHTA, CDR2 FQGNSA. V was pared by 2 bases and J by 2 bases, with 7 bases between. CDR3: CASSLMSPYEQYF. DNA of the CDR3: TGTGCCAGCAGCTTAATGTCCCCCTACGAGCAGTACTTC.

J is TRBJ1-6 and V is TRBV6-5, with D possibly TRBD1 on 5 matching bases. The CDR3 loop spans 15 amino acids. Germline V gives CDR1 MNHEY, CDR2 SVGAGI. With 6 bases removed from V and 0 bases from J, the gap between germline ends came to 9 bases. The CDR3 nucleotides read TGTGCCAGCAGACAGGCGGGCTCCTATAATTCACCCCTCCACTTT. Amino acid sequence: CASRQAGSYNSPLHF.

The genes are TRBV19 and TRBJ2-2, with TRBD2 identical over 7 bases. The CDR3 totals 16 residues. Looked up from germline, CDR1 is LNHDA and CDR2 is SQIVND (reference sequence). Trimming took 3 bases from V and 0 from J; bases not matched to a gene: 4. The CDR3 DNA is TGTGCCAGTAGTATGGGAGGGACGGCGAACACCGGGGAGCTGTTTTTT. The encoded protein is CASSMGGTANTGELFF. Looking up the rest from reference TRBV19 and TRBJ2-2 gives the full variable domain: DGGITQSPKYLFRKEGQNVTLSCEQNLNHDAMYWYRQDPGQGLRLIYYSQIVNDFQKGDIAEGYSVSREKKESFPLTVTSAQKNPTAFYLCASSMGGTANTGELFFGEGSRLTVL.

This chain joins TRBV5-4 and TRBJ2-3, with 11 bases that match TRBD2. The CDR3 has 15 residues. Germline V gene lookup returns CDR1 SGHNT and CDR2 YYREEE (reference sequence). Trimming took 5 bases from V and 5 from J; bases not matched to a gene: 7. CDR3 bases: TGTGCCAGCAGACCTCGGGGACTAGCGGAAGATACGCAGTATTTT. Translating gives CASRPRGLAEDTQYF.

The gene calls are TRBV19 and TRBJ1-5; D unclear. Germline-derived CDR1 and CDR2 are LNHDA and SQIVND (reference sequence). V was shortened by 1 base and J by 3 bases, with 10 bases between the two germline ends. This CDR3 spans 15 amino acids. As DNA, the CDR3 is TGTGCCAGTAGTATAGGAAACTCAAACAATCAGCCCCAGCATTTT. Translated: CASSIGNSNNQPQHF. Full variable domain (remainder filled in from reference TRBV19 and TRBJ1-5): DGGITQSPKYLFRKEGQNVTLSCEQNLNHDAMYWYRQDPGQGLRLIYYSQIVNDFQKGDIAEGYSVSREKKESFPLTVTSAQKNPTAFYLCASSIGNSNNQPQHFGDGTRLSIL.

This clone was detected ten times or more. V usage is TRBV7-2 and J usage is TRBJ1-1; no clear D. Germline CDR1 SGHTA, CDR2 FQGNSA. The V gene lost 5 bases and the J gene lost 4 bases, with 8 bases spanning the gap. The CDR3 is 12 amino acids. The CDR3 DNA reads TGTGCCAGCAGCCCCGACGCCACTGAAGCTTTCTTT. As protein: CASSPDATEAFF.

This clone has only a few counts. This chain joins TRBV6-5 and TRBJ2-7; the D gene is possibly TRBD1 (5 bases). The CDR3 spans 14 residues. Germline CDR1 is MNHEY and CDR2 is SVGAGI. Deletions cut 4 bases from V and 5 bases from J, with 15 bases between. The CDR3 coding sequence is TGTGCCAGCAGTTCTCCGGACACACCCCACGAGCAGTACTTC. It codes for CASSSPDTPHEQYF.

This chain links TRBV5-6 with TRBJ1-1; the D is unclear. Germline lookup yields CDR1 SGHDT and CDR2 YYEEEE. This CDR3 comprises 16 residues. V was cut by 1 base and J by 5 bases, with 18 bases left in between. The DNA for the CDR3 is TGTGCCAGCAGCTTGCCCGGTGACAAGCCGGGTACTGAAGCTTTCTTT. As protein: CASSLPGDKPGTEAFF.

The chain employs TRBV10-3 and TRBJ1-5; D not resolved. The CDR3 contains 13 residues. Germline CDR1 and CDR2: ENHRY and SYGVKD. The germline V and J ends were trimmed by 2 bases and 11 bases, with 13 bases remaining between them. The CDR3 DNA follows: TGTGCCATCAGTGAGGTTCGAATCGCAGCCCAGCATTTT. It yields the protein CAISEVRIAAQHF.

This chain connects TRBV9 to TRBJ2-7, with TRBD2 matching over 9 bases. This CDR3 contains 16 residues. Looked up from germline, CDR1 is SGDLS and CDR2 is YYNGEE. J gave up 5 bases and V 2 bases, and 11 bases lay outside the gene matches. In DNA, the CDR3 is TGTGCCAGCAGCGTGGGGTGGCGGGGGGGCCGAGACGAGCAGTACTTC. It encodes CASSVGWRGGRDEQYF.

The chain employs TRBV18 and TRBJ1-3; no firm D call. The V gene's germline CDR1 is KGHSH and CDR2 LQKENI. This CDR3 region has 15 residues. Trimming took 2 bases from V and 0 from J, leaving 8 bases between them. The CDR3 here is CASSPGGLSGNTIYF. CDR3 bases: TGTGCCAGCTCACCAGGAGGGCTCTCTGGAAACACCATATATTTT.

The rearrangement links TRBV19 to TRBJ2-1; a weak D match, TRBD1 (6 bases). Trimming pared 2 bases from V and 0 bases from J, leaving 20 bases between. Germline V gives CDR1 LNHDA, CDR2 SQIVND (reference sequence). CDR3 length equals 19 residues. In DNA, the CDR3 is TGTGCCAGTAGTATATCCTCACTCGGACAGATCAGCTCCTACAATGAGCAGTTCTTC. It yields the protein CASSISSLGQISSYNEQFF.

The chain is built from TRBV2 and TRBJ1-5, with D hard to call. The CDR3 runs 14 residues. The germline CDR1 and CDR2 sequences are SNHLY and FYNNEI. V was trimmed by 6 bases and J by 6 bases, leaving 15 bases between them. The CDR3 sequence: CASSAQSAGQPQHF. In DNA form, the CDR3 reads TGTGCCAGCAGCGCTCAATCCGCCGGTCAGCCCCAGCATTTT.

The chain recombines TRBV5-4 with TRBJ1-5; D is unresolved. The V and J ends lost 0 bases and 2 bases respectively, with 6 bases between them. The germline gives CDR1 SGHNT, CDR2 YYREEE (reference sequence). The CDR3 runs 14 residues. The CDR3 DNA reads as TGTGCCAGCAGCTTGGGGGCAGGCAATCAGCCCCAGCATTTT. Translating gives CASSLGAGNQPQHF.

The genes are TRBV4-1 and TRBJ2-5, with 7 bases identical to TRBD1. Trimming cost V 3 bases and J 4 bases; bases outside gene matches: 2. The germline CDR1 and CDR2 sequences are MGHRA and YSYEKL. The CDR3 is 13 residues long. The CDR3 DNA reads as TGCGCCAGCAGCCACTACAGGGGAGAGACCCAGTACTTC. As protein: CASSHYRGETQYF.

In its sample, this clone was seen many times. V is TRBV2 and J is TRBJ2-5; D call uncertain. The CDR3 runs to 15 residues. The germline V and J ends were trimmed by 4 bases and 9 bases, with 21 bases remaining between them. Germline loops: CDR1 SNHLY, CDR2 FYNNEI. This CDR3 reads CASSVRTTASRAQYF. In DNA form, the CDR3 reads TGTGCCAGCAGTGTAAGAACAACGGCAAGTAGGGCCCAGTACTTC. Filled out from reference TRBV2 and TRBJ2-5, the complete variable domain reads EPEVTQTPSHQVTQMGQEVILRCVPISNHLYFYWYRQILGQKVEFLVSFYNNEISEKSEIFDDQFSVERPDGSNFTLKIRSTKLEDSAMYFCASSVRTTASRAQYFGPGTRLLVL.

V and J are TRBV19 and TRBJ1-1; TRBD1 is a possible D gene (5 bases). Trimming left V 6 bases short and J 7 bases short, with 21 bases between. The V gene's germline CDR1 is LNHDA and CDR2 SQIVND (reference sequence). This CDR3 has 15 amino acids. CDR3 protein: CASSLPRGRALEAFF. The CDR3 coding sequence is TGTGCCAGTAGCCTCCCTAGGGGTCGGGCACTTGAAGCTTTCTTT.

CDR3 in DNA: TGTGCCAGCAGCGACGTAGCTAACTATGGCTACACCTTC. Protein product: CASSDVANYGYTF. The chain has TRBV9 and TRBJ1-2; D not certain. This CDR3 has 13 amino acids. CDR1 and CDR2 (germline): SGDLS, YYNGEE. The ends were cut back, 3 bases at V and 0 bases at J, with 6 bases in the middle.